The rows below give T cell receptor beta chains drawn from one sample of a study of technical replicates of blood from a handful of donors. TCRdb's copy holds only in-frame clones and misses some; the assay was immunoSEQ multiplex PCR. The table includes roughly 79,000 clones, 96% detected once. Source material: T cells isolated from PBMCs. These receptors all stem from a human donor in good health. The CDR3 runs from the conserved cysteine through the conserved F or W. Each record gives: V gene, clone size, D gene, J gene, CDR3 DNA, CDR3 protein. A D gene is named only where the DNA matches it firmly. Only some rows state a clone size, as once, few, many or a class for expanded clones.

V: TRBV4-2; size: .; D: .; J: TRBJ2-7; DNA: TGTGCCAGCAGCCCACCAGGGGAAGGGGCCTACGAGCAGTACTTC; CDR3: CASSPPGEGAYEQYF
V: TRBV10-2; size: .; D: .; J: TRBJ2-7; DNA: TGCGCCAGCAGTAAGCAGGGGCGGGAGTACTCCTACGAGCAGTACTTC; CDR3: CASSKQGREYSYEQYF
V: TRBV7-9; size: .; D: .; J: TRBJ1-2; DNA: TGTGCCAGCAGCTCTACAGGGCAGAATGGCTACACCTTC; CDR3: CASSSTGQNGYTF
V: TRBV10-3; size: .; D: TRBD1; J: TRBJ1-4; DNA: TGTGCCATCAGTGAGAAAGGGACAGGGAATGAAAAACTGTTTTTT; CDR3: CAISEKGTGNEKLFF
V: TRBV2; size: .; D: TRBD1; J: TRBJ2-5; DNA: TGTGCCAGTAGGGGGCCGTACACCCTAGAGACCCAGTACTTC; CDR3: CASRGPYTLETQYF
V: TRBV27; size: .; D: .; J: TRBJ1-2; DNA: TGTGCCAGCAGTTTAACCCCGACAGTAAGCTATGGCTACACCTTC; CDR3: CASSLTPTVSYGYTF
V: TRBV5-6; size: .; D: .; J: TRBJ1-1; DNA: TGTGCCAGCAGCTGGGGACATTCGGACAGTGAAGCTTTCTTT; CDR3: CASSWGHSDSEAFF
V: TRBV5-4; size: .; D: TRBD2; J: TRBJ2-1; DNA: TGTGCCAGCAGCACACTAGCGGGAGGCAGTTACAATGAGCAGTTCTTC; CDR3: CASSTLAGGSYNEQFF
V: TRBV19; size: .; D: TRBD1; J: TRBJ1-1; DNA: TGTGCCAGTAGTAAGGGGCAGGGACAGGGTACTGAAGCTTTCTTT; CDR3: CASSKGQGQGTEAFF
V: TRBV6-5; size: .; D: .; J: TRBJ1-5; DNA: TGTGCCAGCAGCTCTCAGGGAAGCAATCAGCCCCAGCATTTT; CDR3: CASSSQGSNQPQHF
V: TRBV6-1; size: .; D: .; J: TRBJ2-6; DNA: TGTGCCAGCAGTGAAGGCGCCTCTGGGGCCAACGTCCTGACTTTC; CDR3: CASSEGASGANVLTF
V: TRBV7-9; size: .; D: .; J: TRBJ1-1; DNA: TGTGCCAGCAGCTTAGCAGTGGGGGCGGACACTGAAGCTTTCTTT; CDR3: CASSLAVGADTEAFF
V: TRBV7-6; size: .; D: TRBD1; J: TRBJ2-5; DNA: TGTGCCAGCAGCATTGACAGGGGGCGCGAGACCCAGTACTTC; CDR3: CASSIDRGRETQYF
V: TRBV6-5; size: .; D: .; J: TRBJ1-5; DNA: TGTGCCAGCCGGGGGGTGGGGAGCAATCAGCCCCAGCATTTT; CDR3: CASRGVGSNQPQHF
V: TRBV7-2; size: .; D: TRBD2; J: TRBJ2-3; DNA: TGTGCCAGCAGCTTACGGAGAGTAGCGGGATTTGCAGATACGCAGTATTTT; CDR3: CASSLRRVAGFADTQYF
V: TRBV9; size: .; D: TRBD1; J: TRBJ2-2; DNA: TGTGCCAGCAGCGTAGAGAGGGGGCCCCACACCGGGGAGCTGTTTTTT; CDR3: CASSVERGPHTGELFF
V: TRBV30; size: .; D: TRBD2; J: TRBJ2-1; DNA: TGTGCCTGGAGTCGGGGACTAGCGGGAGCCCGGAGCTCCTACAATGAGCAGTTCTTC; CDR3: CAWSRGLAGARSSYNEQFF
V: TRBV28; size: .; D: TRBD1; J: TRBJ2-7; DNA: TGTGCCAGTGGGATTACACTGGACAGGGATCGTGCCTACGAGCAGTACTTC; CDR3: CASGITLDRDRAYEQYF
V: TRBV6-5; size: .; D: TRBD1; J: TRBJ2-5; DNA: TGTGCCAGCAGTCGACAGGGGGAAGGGCAAGAGACCCAGTACTTC; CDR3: CASSRQGEGQETQYF
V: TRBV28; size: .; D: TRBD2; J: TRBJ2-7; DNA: TGTGCCAGCAGCCCCGCGGGGGAACACTACGAGCAGTACTTC; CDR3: CASSPAGEHYEQYF
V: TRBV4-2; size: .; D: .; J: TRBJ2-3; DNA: TGTGCCAGCAGCCAAGTTAATAGCGTGGATACGCAGTATTTT; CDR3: CASSQVNSVDTQYF
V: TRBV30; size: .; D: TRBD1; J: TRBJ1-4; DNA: TGTGCCTGGAGTGCGGGACAGGTCTATGAAAAACTGTTTTTT; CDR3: CAWSAGQVYEKLFF
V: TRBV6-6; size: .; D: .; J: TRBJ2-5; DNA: TGTGCCAGCAGAGCAGGGGTCGGACAAGAGACCCAGTACTTC; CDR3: CASRAGVGQETQYF
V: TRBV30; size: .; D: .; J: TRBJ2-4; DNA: TGTGCCTGGAGTGTTGGGCCTATCAAAAACATTCAGTACTTC; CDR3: CAWSVGPIKNIQYF
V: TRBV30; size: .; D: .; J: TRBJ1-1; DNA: TGTGCCTGGAGTGTCTGGCAGTTGGACACTGAAGCTTTCTTT; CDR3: CAWSVWQLDTEAFF
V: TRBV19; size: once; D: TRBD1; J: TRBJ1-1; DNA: TGTGCCACTGGACAGGGGAACACTGAAGCTTTCTTT; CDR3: CATGQGNTEAFF
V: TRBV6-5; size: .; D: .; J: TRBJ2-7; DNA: TGTGCCAGCAGTTTCGGCAGGGAAACTAACGAGCAGTACTTC; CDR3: CASSFGRETNEQYF
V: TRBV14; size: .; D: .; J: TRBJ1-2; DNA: TGTGCCAGCAGCCCGCGGGATAGAATCTATGGCTACACCTTC; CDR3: CASSPRDRIYGYTF
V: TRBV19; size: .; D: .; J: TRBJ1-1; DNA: TGTGCCAGTAGTATAACAGGGTTAAATGAAGCTTTCTTT; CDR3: CASSITGLNEAFF
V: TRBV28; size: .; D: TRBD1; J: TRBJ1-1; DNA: TGTGCCAGCAGTGCGACAGGGGAGGTATTCACTGAAGCTTTCTTT; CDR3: CASSATGEVFTEAFF
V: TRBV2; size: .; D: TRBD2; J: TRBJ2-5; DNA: TGTGCCAGCAATCCCAGCGGGGCCCAAGAGACCCAGTACTTC; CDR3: CASNPSGAQETQYF
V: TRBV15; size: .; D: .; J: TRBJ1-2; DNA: TGTGCCACCAGCAGAGAACGCAGTAACTATGGCTACACCTTC; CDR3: CATSRERSNYGYTF
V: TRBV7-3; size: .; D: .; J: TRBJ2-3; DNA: TGTGCCAGCAGCTTAGGGGGGGCCCCCTTCGATACGCAGTATTTT; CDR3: CASSLGGAPFDTQYF
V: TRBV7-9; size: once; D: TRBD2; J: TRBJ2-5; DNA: TGTGCCAGCAGCTTTTTGGAGGGAGGGGAACAAGAGACCCAGTACTTC; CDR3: CASSFLEGGEQETQYF
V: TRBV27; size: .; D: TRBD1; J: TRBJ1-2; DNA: TGTGCCAGCAGTTATGGACAGGGGGATGGCTACACCTTC; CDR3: CASSYGQGDGYTF
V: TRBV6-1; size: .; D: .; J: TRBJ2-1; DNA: TGTGCCAGCAGTGTTCTAGGACTGCGTAATGAGCAGTTCTTC; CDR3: CASSVLGLRNEQFF
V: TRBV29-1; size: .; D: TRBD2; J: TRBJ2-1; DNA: TGCAGCGCTGTGCGGGGGAGGGGTGAGCAGTTCTTC; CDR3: CSAVRGRGEQFF
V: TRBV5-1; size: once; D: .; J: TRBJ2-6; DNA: TGCGCCAGCAGCTTGCACAGTGAAACCTCTGGGGCCAACGTCCTGACTTTC; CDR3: CASSLHSETSGANVLTF
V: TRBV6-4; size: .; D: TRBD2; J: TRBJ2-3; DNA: TGTGCCAGCAGTGACGGGACTAGCGGGAGCACAGATACGCAGTATTTT; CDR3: CASSDGTSGSTDTQYF
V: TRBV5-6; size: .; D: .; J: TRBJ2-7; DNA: TGTGCCAGCAGCGCCCGTCAGACAGGATCCTACGAGCAGTACTTC; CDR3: CASSARQTGSYEQYF
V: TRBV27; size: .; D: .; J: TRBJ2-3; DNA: TGTGCCAGCAGTCAGGGACTGGAGCAGTATTTT; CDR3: CASSQGLEQYF
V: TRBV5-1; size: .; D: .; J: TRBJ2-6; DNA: TGCGCCAGCAGCCTATCGACAGGCCCCAACGTCCTGACTTTC; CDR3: CASSLSTGPNVLTF
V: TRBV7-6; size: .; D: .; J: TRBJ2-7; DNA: TGTGCCAGCAGCTTAGAAGGGACTCAAAGCGGGGAGCAGTACTTC; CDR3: CASSLEGTQSGEQYF
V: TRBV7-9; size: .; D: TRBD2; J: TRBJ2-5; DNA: TGTGCCAGCAGCACAAGCGGGGCCTCAAGGTACTTC; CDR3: CASSTSGASRYF
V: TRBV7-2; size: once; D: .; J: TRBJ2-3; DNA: TGTGCCAGCAGCTTGGAACGGAGAAGGGGGACAGATACGCAGTATTTT; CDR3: CASSLERRRGTDTQYF
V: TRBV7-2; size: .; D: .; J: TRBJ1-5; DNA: TGTGCCAGCAGCTTAGTCGCAGGGTTCAATCAGCCCCAGCATTTT; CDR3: CASSLVAGFNQPQHF
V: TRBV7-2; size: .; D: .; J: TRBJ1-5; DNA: TGTGCCAGCAGCCAAACAAGGGGCCAGCCCCAGCATTTT; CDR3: CASSQTRGQPQHF
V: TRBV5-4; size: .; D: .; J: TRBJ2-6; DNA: TGTGCCAGCAGCAGCCCCGGGGCTGGGGCCAACGTCCTGACTTTC; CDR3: CASSSPGAGANVLTF
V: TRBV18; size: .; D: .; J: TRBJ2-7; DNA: TGTGCCAGCTCACCACCGTCAGGACAACTTTACGAGCAGTACTTC; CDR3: CASSPPSGQLYEQYF